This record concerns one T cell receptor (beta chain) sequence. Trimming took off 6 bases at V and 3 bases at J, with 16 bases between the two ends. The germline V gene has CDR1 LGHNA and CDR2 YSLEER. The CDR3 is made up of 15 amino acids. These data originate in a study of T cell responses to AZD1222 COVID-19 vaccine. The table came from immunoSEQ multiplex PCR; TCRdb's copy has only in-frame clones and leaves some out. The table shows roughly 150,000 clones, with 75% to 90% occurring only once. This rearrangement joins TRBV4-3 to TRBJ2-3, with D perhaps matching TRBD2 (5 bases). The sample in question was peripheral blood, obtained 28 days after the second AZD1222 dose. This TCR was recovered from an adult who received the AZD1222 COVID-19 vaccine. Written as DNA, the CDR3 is TGCGCCAGCAGTCGAGGGAGCGGACGTACAGATACGCAGTATTTT. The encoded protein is CASSRGSGRTDTQYF.